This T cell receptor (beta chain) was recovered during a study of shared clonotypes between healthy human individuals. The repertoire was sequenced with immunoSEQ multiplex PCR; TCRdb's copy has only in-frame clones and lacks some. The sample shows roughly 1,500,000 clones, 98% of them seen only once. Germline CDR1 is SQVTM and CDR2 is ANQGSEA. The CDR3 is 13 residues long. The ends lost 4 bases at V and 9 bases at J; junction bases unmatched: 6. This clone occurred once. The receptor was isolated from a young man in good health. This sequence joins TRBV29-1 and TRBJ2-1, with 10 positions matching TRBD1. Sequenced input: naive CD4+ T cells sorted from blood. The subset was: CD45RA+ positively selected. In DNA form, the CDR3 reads TGCAGCGTTGGACAGGGGGCCCTTGGTGAGCAGTTCTTC. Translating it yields CSVGQGALGEQFF.